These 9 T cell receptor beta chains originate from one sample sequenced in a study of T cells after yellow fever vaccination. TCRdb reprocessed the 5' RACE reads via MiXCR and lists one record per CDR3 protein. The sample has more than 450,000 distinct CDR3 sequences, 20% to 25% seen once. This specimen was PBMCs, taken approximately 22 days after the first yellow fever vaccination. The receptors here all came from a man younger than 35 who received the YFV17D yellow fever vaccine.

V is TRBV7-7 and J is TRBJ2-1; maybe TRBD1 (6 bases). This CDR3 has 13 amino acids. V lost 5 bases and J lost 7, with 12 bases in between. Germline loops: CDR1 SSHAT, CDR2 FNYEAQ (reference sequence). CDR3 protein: CASSSQGKNEQFF. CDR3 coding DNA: TGTGCCAGCAGCAGTCAGGGGAAGAATGAGCAGTTCTTC.

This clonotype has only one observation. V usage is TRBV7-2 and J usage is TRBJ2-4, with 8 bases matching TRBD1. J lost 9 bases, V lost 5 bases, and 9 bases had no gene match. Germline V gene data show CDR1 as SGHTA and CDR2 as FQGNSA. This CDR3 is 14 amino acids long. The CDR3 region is CASSQQTGEAIQYF. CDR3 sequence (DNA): TGTGCCAGCAGCCAACAGACAGGGGAGGCCATTCAGTACTTC. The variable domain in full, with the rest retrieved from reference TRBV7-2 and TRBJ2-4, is GAGVSQSPSNKVTEKGKDVELRCDPISGHTALYWYRQSLGQGLEFLIYFQGNSAPDKSGLPSDRFSAERTGGSVSTLTIQRTQQEDSAVYLCASSQQTGEAIQYFGAGTRLSVL.

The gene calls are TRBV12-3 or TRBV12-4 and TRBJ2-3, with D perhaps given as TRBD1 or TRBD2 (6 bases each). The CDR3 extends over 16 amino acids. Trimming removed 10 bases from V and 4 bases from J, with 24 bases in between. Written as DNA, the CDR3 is TGTGCCACCAGGGGCGGGGCGGGGTTCTTCGCAGATACGCAGTATTTT. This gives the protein CATRGGAGFFADTQYF.

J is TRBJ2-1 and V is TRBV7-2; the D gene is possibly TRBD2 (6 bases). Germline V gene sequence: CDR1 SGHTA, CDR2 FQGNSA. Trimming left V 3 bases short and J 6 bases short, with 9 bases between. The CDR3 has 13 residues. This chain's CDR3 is CASSLRRGNEQFF. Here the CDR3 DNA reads TGTGCCAGCAGCTTGAGGAGGGGCAATGAGCAGTTCTTC.

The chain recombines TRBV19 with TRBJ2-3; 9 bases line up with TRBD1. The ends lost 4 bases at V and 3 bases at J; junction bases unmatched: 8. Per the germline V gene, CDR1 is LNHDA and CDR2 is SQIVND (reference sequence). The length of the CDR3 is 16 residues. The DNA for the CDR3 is TGTGCCAGTAGTAGCCGGGACAGGGTGATTACAGATACGCAGTATTTT. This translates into CASSSRDRVITDTQYF.

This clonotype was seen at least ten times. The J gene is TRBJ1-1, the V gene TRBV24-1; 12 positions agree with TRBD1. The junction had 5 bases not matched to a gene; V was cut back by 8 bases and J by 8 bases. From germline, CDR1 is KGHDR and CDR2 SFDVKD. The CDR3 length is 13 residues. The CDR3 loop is CATMGQGAGEAFF. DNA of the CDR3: TGTGCCACCATGGGACAGGGGGCCGGCGAAGCTTTCTTT.

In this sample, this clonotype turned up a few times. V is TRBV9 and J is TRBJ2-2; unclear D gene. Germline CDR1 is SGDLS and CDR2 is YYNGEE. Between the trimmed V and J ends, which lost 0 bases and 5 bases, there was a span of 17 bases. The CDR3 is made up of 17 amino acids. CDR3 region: CASSVEMKALGTGELFF. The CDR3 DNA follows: TGTGCCAGCAGCGTAGAGATGAAGGCCCTGGGGACCGGGGAGCTGTTTTTT.

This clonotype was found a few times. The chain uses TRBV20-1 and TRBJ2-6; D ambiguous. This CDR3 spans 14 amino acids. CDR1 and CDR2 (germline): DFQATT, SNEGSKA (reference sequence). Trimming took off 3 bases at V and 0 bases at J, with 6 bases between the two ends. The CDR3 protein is CSASGSSGANVLTF. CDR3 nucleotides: TGCAGTGCTAGCGGAAGCTCTGGGGCCAACGTCCTGACTTTC.

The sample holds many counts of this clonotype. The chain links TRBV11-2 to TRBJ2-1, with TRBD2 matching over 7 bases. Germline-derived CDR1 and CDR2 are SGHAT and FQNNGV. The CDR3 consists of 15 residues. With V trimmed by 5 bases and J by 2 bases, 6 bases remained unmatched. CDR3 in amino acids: CASSSGARTYNEQFF. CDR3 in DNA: TGTGCCAGCAGCAGCGGGGCCCGGACCTACAATGAGCAGTTCTTC.